The 7 T cell receptor beta chains given below trace back to one sample, sequenced in a study of CD8+CD57+ T cells in acquired aplastic anemia. Template material for TCR beta VDJ and CDR3 profiling consisted of genomic DNA. TCRdb fed the reads into MiXCR, producing one record per CDR3 protein. Among approximately 170,000 distinct CDR3 sequences, approximately 44% were seen once, and the ten largest hold roughly 3.2%. Selection for sequencing was limited to patients who had shown CD8+CD57+ cell expansion by flow cytometry. The sample was sorted CD4+, CD8+, or CD8+CD57+ T cells (not recorded which) from PBMCs. Every receptor here comes from a human donor with aplastic anemia.

V usage is TRBV7-2 and J usage is TRBJ2-3; 8 bases are a match to TRBD2. This CDR3 contains 14 residues. With V trimmed by 3 bases and J by 4 bases, 3 bases remained unmatched. Germline V gene sequence: CDR1 SGHTA, CDR2 FQGNSA. This CDR3 reads CASSFGGRPDTQYF. The CDR3 DNA reads TGTGCCAGCAGCTTCGGCGGGAGGCCAGATACGCAGTATTTT.

This clonotype was counted at least ten times. The gene calls are TRBV5-5 and TRBJ1-6; no definite D call. The CDR3 is 15 residues long. The V gene lost 0 bases and the J gene lost 5 bases, with 9 bases spanning the gap. Germline V CDR1 and CDR2: SGHKS, YYEKEE (reference sequence). CDR3 protein: CASSLVGVDNSPLHF. The CDR3 DNA is TGTGCCAGCAGCTTGGTCGGGGTCGATAATTCACCCCTCCACTTT.

The table lists this clonotype with many counts. The chain combines TRBV2 with TRBJ2-1; 8 bases agree with TRBD2. The V segment lost 7 bases and the J segment 5 bases; nucleotides outside the gene matches: 7. Germline CDR1 reads SNHLY; CDR2 reads FYNNEI. There are 14 residues in the CDR3. This CDR3 is CASIRGGNDNEQFF. In nucleotides, the CDR3 is TGTGCCAGCATTCGGGGGGGGAATGACAATGAGCAGTTCTTC.

This clonotype occurred many times. The V gene is TRBV6-1, the J gene TRBJ2-1, with 7 bases matching TRBD1. Germline CDR1 and CDR2: MNHNS and SASEGT. CDR3 length: 13 residues. Unmatched junction bases numbered 1, after V lost 6 bases and J lost 2 bases. CDR3 nucleotides: TGTGCCAGCAGACAGGGGACCTACAATGAGCAGTTCTTC. Translation: CASRQGTYNEQFF.

This clonotype occurred many times. The genes are TRBV7-3 and TRBJ2-2; no clear D. Trimming shortened V by 3 bases and J by 4 bases, and 18 bases separated the two germline ends. Germline V gene sequence: CDR1 SGHTA, CDR2 FQGTGA. The CDR3 runs to 17 residues. The CDR3 reads CASSFTIDPTLTGELFF. CDR3 nucleotide sequence: TGTGCCAGCAGCTTTACCATCGACCCCACGCTCACCGGGGAGCTGTTTTTT.

This clonotype occurred a few times. The rearrangement joins TRBV25-1 to TRBJ1-2; D gene unclear. The V end lost 1 base, the J end lost 3 bases, and 9 bases lay between the germline ends. The V gene's germline CDR1 is MGHDK and CDR2 SYGVNS. The CDR3 loop spans 14 amino acids. CDR3 amino acids: CASSESGRDYGYTF. CDR3 sequence (DNA): TGTGCCAGCAGTGAATCAGGACGAGACTATGGCTACACCTTC.

The chain carries TRBV10-3 and TRBJ1-6; TRBD1 might be the D (5 bases). Germline V lookup: CDR1 ENHRY, CDR2 SYGVKD. Trimming took 10 bases from V and 7 from J, leaving 8 bases between them. This CDR3 is built from 11 residues. DNA of the CDR3: TGTGCCAGCGGGGACAATTCACCCCTCCACTTT. It translates to CASGDNSPLHF.